This T cell receptor (beta chain) was profiled in a study of T cell repertoires in cytomegalovirus infection. Study-level information: Matching HLA type and CMV infection were both indicated by public TCR beta signatures.

The germline CDR1 and CDR2 sequences are MDHEN and SYDVKM. CDR3 size: 16 residues. The V end was cut by 7 bases, the J end by 1 base, with 19 bases between. TCRdb itself ran the reads through MiXCR, one entry per CDR3 protein. The table has approximately 730,000 distinct CDR3 sequences, approximately 32% seen once; the top ten hold 10% to 15%. As regards this clonotype: Its cognate antigen is unknown.

Findings and caveats of the study: The response measured ex vivo was dominated by TCR beta clonotypes (HLA-C-restricted and CMV-specific). People with CMV and the relevant HLA were identified by cumulative public TCR beta family frequency.

The source of this sequence is a human donor in good health (CMV status not recorded). Some clones in this sample may be carry-over from other donors' samples. The starting material was cultured CD8+ T cells from PBMCs, obtained from culture after CMV antigen stimulation. The chain carries TRBV28 and TRBJ1-1, with unresolved D. The DNA for the CDR3 is TGTGCCAGCACCCCAATAAAAGCCCCAGGGAACACTGAAGCTTTCTTT. Translating it yields CASTPIKAPGNTEAFF.